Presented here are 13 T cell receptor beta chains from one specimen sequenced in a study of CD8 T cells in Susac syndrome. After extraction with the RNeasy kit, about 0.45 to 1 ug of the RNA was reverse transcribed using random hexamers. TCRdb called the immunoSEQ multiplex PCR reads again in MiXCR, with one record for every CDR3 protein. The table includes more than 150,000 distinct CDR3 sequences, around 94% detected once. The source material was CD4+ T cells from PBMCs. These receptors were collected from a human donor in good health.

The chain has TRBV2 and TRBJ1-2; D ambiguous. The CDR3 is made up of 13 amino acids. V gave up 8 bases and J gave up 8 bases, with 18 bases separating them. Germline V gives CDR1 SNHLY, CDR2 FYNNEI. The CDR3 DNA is TGTGCCAGCCGCGACGAGGTCCCGTGGGGCTACACCTTC. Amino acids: CASRDEVPWGYTF.

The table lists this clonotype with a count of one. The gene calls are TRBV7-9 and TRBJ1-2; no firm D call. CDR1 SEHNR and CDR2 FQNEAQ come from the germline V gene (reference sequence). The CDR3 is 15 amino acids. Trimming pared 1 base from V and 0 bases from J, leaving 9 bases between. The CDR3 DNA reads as TGTGCCAGCAGCTTAGATCGGCCTACTAACTATGGCTACACCTTC. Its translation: CASSLDRPTNYGYTF.

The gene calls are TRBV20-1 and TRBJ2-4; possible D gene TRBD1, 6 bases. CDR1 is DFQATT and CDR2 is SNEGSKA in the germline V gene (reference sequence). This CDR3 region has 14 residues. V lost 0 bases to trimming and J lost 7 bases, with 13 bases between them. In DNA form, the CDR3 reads TGCAGTGCTAGAGAAGGAATAGGGGGTAACATTCAGTACTTC. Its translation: CSAREGIGGNIQYF.

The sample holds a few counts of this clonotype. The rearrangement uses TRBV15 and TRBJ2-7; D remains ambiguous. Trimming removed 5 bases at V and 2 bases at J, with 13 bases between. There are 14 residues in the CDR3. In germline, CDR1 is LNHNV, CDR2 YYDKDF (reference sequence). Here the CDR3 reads CATSGGPAPYEQYF. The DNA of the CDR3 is TGTGCCACCAGCGGCGGACCTGCACCCTACGAGCAGTACTTC.

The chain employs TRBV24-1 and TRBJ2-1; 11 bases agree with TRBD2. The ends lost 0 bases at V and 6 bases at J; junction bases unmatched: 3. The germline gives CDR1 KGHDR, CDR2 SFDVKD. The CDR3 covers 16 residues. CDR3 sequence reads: CATSDLQLAGVNEQFF. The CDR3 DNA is TGTGCCACCAGTGATTTGCAACTAGCGGGGGTCAATGAGCAGTTCTTC.

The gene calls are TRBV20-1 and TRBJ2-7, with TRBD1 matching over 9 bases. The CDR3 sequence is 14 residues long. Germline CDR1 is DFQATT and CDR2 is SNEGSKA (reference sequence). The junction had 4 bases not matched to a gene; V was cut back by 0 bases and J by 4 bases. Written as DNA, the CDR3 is TGCAGTGCTAGAGATTCCGGACAGGGGTACGAGCAGTACTTC. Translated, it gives CSARDSGQGYEQYF.

Here the CDR3 DNA reads TGTGCCAGCAGTCGACGGGGGGAAGGCACAGATACGCAGTATTTT. This sequence encodes CASSRRGEGTDTQYF. The V call is TRBV6-5, the J call TRBJ2-3; 7 bases are shared with TRBD2. The CDR3 runs 15 residues. Germline lookup yields CDR1 MNHEY and CDR2 SVGAGI. V shed 5 bases and J 1 base; nucleotides not matched to a gene: 6.

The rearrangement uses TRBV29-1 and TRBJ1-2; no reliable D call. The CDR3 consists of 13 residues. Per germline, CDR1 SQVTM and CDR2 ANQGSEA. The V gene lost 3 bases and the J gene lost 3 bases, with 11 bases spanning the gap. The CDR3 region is CSVDFESHYGYTF. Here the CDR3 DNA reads TGCAGCGTTGACTTCGAAAGTCACTATGGCTACACCTTC.

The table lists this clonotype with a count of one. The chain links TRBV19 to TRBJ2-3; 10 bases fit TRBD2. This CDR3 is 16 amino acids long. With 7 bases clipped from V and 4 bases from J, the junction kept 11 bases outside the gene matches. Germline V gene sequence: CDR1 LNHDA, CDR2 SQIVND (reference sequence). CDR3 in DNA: TGTGCCAGTATGTCGGTGGCTAGCGGGGGCGCAGATACGCAGTATTTT. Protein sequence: CASMSVASGGADTQYF.

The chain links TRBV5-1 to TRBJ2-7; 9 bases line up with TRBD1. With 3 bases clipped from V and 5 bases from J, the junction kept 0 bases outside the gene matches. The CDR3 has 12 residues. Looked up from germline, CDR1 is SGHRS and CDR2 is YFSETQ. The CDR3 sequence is CASSWDRDEQYF. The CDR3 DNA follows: TGCGCCAGCAGCTGGGACAGGGACGAGCAGTACTTC.

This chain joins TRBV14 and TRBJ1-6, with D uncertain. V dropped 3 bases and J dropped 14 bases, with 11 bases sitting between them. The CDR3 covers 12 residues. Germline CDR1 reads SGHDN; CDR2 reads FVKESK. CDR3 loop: CASSHNGFSLHF. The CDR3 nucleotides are TGTGCCAGCAGCCATAATGGTTTTTCCCTCCACTTT.

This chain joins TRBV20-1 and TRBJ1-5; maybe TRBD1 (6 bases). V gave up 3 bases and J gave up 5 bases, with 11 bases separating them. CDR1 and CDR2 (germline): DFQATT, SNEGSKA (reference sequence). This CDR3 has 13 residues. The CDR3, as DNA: TGCAGTGCTAGGGGGGGCTGGGATCAGCCCCAGCATTTT. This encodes CSARGGWDQPQHF.

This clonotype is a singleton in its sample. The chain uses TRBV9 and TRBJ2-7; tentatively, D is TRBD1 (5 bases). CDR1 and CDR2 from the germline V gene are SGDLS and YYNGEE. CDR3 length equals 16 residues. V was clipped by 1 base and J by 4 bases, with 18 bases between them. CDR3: CASSVQGTAPPYEQYF. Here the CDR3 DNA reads TGTGCCAGCAGCGTACAGGGCACGGCCCCTCCTTACGAGCAGTACTTC.